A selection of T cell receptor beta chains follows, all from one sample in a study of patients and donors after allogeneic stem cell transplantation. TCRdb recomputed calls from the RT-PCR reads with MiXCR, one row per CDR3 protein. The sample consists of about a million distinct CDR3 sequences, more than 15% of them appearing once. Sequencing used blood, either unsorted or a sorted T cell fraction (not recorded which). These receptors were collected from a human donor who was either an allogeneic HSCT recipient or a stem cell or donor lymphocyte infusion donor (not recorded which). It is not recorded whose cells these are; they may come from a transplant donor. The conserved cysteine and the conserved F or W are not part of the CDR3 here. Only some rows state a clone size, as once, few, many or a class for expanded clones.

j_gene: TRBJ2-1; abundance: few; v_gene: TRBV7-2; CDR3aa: ASGKRNYNEQF
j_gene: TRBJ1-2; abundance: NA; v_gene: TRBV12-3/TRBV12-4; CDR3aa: ASSWGAGYGYT
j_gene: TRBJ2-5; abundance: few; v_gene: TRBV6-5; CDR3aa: ASSYSLPGGAVETQY
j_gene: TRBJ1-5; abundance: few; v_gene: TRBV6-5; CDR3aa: ASSYGPYGGVGNQPQH
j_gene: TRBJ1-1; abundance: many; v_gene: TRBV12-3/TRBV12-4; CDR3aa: ASSYTSAAF
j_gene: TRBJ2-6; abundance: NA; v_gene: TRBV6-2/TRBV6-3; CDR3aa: ASTLNGVTRSGANVLT
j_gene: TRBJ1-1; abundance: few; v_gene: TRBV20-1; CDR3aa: SAGDRGLAEAF
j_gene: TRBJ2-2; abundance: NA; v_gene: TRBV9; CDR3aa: ASSVGGSGVGELF
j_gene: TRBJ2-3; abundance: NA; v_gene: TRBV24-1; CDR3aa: ATSDSRRDTQY
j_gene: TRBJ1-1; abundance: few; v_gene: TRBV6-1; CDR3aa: ASSTTGALGLTEAF
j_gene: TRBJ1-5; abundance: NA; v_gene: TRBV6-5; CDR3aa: ASSLQGWGNQPQH
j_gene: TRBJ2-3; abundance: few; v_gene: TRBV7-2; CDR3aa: ASSLRLAKTDTQY
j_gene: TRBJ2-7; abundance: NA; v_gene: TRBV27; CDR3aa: ASKYGLAGGYEQY
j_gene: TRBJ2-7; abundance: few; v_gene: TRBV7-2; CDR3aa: ASSSGRTSGY
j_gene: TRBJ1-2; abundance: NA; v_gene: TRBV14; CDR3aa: ASSDSFGYT
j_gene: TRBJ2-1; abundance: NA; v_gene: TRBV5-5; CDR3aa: ASSLGLAGGQNEQF
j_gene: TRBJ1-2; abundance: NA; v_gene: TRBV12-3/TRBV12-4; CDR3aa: ASSFAGRTDGYT
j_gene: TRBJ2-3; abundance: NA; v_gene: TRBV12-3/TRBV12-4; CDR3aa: ASSPDGTGLADTQY
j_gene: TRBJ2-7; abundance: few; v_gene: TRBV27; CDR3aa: ASSAIPDRSYEQY
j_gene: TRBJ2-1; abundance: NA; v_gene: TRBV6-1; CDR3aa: ASRAGEYNEQF
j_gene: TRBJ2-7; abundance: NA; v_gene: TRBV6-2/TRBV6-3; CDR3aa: ASFAGTSGSSRSYEQY
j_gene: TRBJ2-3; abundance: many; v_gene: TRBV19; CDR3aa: ASSTRTDTQY
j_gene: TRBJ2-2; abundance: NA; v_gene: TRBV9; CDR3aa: ASHSSSTPTGELF
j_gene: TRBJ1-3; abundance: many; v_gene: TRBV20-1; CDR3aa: SATPDRAGNTIY
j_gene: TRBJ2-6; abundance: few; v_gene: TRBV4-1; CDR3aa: ASSQDPGTGANVLT
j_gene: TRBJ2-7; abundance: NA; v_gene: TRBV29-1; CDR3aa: SVIILAPNSYEQY
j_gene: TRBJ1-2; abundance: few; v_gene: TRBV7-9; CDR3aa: ASSLARRTYGYT
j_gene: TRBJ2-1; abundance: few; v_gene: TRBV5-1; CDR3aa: ASSLLEGSEQF
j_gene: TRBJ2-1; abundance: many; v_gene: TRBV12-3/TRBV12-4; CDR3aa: ASSLGLAGVYNEQF
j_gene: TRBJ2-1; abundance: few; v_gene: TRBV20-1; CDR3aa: SARGASGMVEQF
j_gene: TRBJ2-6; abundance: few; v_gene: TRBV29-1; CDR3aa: SVELRDRGHSGANVLT
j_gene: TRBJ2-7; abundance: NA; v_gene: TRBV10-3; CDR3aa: AISETGTGGQGEQY
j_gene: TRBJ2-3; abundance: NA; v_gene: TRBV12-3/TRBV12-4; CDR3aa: ASSSPTRSASASTDTQY
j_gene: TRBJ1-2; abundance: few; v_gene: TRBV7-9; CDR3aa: ASSLARSNGYT
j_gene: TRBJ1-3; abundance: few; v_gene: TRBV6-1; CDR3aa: ASSRDRTNTIY
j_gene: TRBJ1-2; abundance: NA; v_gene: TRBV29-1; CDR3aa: SVARDVDGYT
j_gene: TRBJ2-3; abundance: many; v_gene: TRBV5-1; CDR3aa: ASSFPGIPDTQY
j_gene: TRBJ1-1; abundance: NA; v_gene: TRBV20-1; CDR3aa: SARDYQLNTEAF
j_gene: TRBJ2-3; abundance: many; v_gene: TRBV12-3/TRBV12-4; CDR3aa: ASSSDTTSTDTQY
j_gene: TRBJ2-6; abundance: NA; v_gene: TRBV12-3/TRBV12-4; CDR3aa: ASILGSSGANVLT
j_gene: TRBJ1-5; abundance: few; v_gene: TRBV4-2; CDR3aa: ASSQAIWQGARQPQH
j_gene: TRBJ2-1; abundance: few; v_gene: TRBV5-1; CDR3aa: ASSPGASGNNEQF
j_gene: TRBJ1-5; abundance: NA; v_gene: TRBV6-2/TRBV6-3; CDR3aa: ASSYRRDVRQPQH
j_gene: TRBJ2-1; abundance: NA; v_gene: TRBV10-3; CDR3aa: AGGPYNEQF
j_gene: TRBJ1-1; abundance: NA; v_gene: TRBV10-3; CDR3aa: AISGTGMNTEAF
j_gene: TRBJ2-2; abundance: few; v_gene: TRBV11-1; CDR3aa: ASTDPNTGELF
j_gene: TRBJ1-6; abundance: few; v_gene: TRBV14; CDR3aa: ASSPSRTGWNSPLH
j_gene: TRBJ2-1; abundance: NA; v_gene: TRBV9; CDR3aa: ASSVGGTHNEQF
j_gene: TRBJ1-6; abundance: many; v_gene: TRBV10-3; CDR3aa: AATAGQGYNSPLH
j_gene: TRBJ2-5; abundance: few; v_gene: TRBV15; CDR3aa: ATRQGRKETQY
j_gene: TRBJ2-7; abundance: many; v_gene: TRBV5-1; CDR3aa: ASSLVQGASYEQY
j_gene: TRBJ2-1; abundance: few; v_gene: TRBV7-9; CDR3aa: AYGSSYNEQF